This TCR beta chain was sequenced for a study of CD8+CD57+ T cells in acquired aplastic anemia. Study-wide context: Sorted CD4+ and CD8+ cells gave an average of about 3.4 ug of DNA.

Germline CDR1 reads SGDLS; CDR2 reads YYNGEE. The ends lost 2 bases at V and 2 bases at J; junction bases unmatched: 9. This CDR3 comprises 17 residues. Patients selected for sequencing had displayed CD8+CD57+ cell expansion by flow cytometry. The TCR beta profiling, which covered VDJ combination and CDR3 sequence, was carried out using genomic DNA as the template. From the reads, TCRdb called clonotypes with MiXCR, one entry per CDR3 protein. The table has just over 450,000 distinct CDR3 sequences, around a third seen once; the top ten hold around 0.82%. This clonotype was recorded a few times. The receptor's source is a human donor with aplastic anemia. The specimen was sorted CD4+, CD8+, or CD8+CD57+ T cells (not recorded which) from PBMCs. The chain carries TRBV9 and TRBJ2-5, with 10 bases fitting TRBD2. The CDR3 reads CASSVGPGLAQQETQYF. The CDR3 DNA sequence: TGTGCCAGCAGCGTGGGTCCGGGACTAGCGCAACAAGAGACCCAGTACTTC. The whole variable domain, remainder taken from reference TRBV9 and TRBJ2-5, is DSGVTQTPKHLITATGQRVTLRCSPRSGDLSVYWYQQSLDQGLQFLIQYYNGEERAKGNILERFSAQQFPDLHSELNLSSLELGDSALYFCASSVGPGLAQQETQYFGPGTRLLVL.